Presented here are 13 T cell receptor beta chains from one specimen sequenced in a study of blood T cell repertoires in COVID-19. The assay was immunoSEQ multiplex PCR, and TCRdb's table has in-frame clones only and misses some. The sample consists of just over 95,000 clones, around nine tenths of them appearing once. Sequenced input: peripheral blood. The receptor set was obtained from a man in his fifties or sixties with acute or convalescent COVID-19.

The chain carries TRBV2 and TRBJ2-1, with TRBD1 as a possible D gene (6 bases). Per germline, CDR1 SNHLY and CDR2 FYNNEI. The CDR3 extends over 12 amino acids. The ends were cut back, 6 bases at V and 9 bases at J, with 12 bases in the middle. CDR3 sequence reads: CASRRLGGEQFF. CDR3 coding DNA: TGTGCCAGCAGACGGCTAGGGGGTGAGCAGTTCTTC.

The chain is built from TRBV7-9 and TRBJ2-7, with 9 bases matching TRBD1. The CDR3 covers 14 residues. The germline CDR1 and CDR2 sequences are SEHNR and FQNEAQ (reference sequence). V gave up 6 bases and J gave up 7 bases; unmatched junction bases: 10. The CDR3 here is CASSRPDRGYEQYF. The CDR3 DNA is TGTGCCAGCAGTCGACCCGACAGGGGGTATGAGCAGTACTTC.

The chain carries TRBV6-5 and TRBJ1-2, with a weak D call TRBD1 (5 bases). Per germline, CDR1 MNHEY and CDR2 SVGAGI. The CDR3 spans 13 residues. Trimming cost V 6 bases and J 6 bases, with 14 bases left between them. The CDR3 coding sequence is TGTGCCAGCAGCCTCTGGGGGGGGGATGGCTACACCTTC. This sequence encodes CASSLWGGDGYTF.

This chain joins TRBV7-8 and TRBJ1-1, with a tentative D call TRBD1 (6 bases). Germline-derived CDR1 and CDR2 are SGHVS and FQNEAQ. V dropped 5 bases and J dropped 0 bases, with 19 bases sitting between them. The CDR3 is 17 residues long. CDR3 in amino acids: CASSARGQNLMNTEAFF. CDR3 DNA sequence: TGTGCCAGCAGCGCACGTGGACAGAACCTAATGAACACTGAAGCTTTCTTT. The full variable domain, its missing parts supplied by reference TRBV7-8 and TRBJ1-1, is GAGVSQSPRYKVAKRGQDVALRCDPISGHVSLFWYQQALGQGPEFLTYFQNEAQLDKSGLPSDRFFAERPEGSVSTLKIQRTQQEDSAVYLCASSARGQNLMNTEAFFGQGTRLTVV.

V and J are TRBV30 and TRBJ2-1; TRBD2 is a possible D gene (6 bases). Per the germline V gene, CDR1 is GTSNPN and CDR2 is SVGIG (reference sequence). Trimming took 4 bases from V and 10 from J, leaving 14 bases between them. The CDR3 covers 12 residues. The CDR3 region has the DNA TGTGCCTGGAATAGACTAGAGGGGGAGCAGTTCTTC. Translation: CAWNRLEGEQFF.

This clone was seen just once. This CDR3 is CASREGATNEKLFF. CDR3 DNA sequence: TGCGCCAGCCGCGAGGGTGCAACTAATGAAAAACTGTTTTTT. This chain joins TRBV5-1 and TRBJ1-4; D gene uncertain. Germline V gene sequence: CDR1 SGHRS, CDR2 YFSETQ. V was trimmed by 7 bases and J by 0 bases, leaving 10 bases between them. The CDR3 runs 14 residues.

The genes are TRBV18 and TRBJ2-1; TRBD2 aligns across 8 bases. CDR3 length: 17 residues. Germline V gene data show CDR1 as KGHSH and CDR2 as LQKENI. V lost 2 bases, J lost 6 bases, and 12 bases stayed unmatched. CDR3 sequence reads: CASSPSMIAGFVNEQFF. The CDR3 DNA follows: TGTGCCAGCTCACCAAGTATGATAGCGGGATTCGTCAATGAGCAGTTCTTC.

CDR3 DNA: TGTGCCAGCAGCCGGACTAGCGGGGGGCCAGATACGCAGTATTTT. As protein: CASSRTSGGPDTQYF. The chain joins TRBV7-8 to TRBJ2-3; 14 bases agree with TRBD2. In germline, CDR1 is SGHVS, CDR2 FQNEAQ. V shed 5 bases, J shed 4 bases, and the junction held 2 bases outside the gene matches. The CDR3 sequence is 15 residues long.

The chain combines TRBV18 with TRBJ2-7; 11 bases agree with TRBD1. This CDR3 is built from 15 residues. CDR1 is KGHSH and CDR2 is LQKENI in the germline V gene. J lost 4 bases, V lost 4 bases, and 6 bases had no gene match. CDR3 in amino acids: CASSLRTGGAYEQYF. Written as DNA, the CDR3 is TGTGCCAGCTCACTCCGGACAGGGGGCGCGTACGAGCAGTACTTC.

This rearrangement joins TRBV9 to TRBJ1-2, with D perhaps TRBD1 (5 bases). From germline, CDR1 is SGDLS and CDR2 YYNGEE. This CDR3 contains 13 residues. Between the trimmed V and J ends, which lost 4 bases and 5 bases, there was a span of 12 bases. The CDR3 DNA is TGTGCCAGCAGCACCGACAGCTCTTATGGCTACACCTTC. Amino acids: CASSTDSSYGYTF.

The chain links TRBV2 to TRBJ2-1, with 11 bases aligning to TRBD2. Per the germline V gene, CDR1 is SNHLY and CDR2 is FYNNEI. The CDR3 sequence is 19 residues long. V trimming: 7 bases; J trimming: 5 bases; junction bases outside the gene matches: 19. CDR3 nucleotides: TGTGCCAGCACCTACCGTATTAGCGTAGCGGGAGGGGTCGACAATGAGCAGTTCTTC. Protein sequence: CASTYRISVAGGVDNEQFF.

This chain's CDR3 is CASSLGRGLAGHEQFF. CDR3 bases: TGTGCCAGCAGCTTGGGTCGCGGACTAGCGGGCCATGAGCAGTTCTTC. This chain links TRBV5-8 with TRBJ2-1; 11 nucleotides line up with TRBD2. The trim removed 0 bases at V and 8 bases at J, leaving 7 bases unmatched. Germline V CDR1 and CDR2: SGHTS, YDEGEE. The CDR3 length is 16 residues.

V is TRBV19 and J is TRBJ1-1, with D unresolved. This CDR3 region has 13 residues. Per germline, CDR1 LNHDA and CDR2 SQIVND (reference sequence). The V gene lost 6 bases and the J gene lost 4 bases, with 12 bases spanning the gap. The CDR3 loop is CASRSSVFTEAFF. The CDR3 DNA reads as TGTGCCAGTAGGAGCTCTGTTTTCACTGAAGCTTTCTTT.